The rows below give T cell receptor beta chains drawn from one sample of a study of CD8 T cells in ankylosing spondylitis. MiXCR, run by TCRdb on the 5' RACE reads, gives a single entry per CDR3 protein. The data show around 320,000 distinct CDR3 sequences, around 21% seen once. The sequenced material came from blood, either unsorted or a sorted T cell fraction (not recorded which). The receptors originated from a female donor with ankylosing spondylitis or in good health (not recorded which). Both conserved end residues are part of each CDR3. D genes are given only for firm matches. Only some rows state a clone size, as once, few, many or a class for expanded clones.

D: TRBD2; V: TRBV29-1; J: TRBJ2-1; size: .; CDR3: CSASGTRHNEQFF; DNA: TGCAGCGCCTCCGGGACTAGGCACAATGAGCAGTTCTTC
D: TRBD2; V: TRBV30; J: TRBJ2-1; size: .; CDR3: CACLPDVVAGVGEQFF; DNA: TGTGCCTGCCTTCCGGACGTGGTAGCGGGAGTAGGGGAGCAGTTCTTC
D: TRBD1; V: TRBV20-1; J: TRBJ2-3; size: .; CDR3: CSAPGQREDTQYF; DNA: TGCAGTGCCCCGGGACAGCGAGAGGATACGCAGTATTTT
D: .; V: TRBV20-1; J: TRBJ2-3; size: few; CDR3: CSAPGTYSTDTQYF; DNA: TGCAGTGCTCCCGGGACCTATAGCACAGATACGCAGTATTTT
D: .; V: TRBV29-1; J: TRBJ1-4; size: few; CDR3: CSGSQGSGEKLFF; DNA: TGCAGCGGATCCCAGGGGTCGGGAGAAAAACTGTTTTTT
D: TRBD2; V: TRBV5-6; J: TRBJ2-7; size: .; CDR3: CASSSGGQVSYEQYF; DNA: TGTGCCAGCAGCTCGGGGGGGCAAGTCAGCTACGAGCAGTACTTC
D: TRBD2; V: TRBV3-1; J: TRBJ2-7; size: few; CDR3: CASSQYLAGASYEQYF; DNA: TGTGCCAGCAGCCAGTATCTAGCGGGAGCTTCCTACGAGCAGTACTTC
D: .; V: TRBV11-2; J: TRBJ2-6; size: few; CDR3: CASSKGQSSSGANVLTF; DNA: TGTGCCAGCAGCAAGGGACAATCGAGCTCTGGGGCCAACGTCCTGACTTTC
D: TRBD2; V: TRBV28; J: TRBJ2-1; size: few; CDR3: CASSLGGGGPGYEQFF; DNA: TGTGCCAGCAGTTTAGGGGGGGGAGGGCCGGGGTATGAGCAGTTCTTC
D: .; V: TRBV20-1; J: TRBJ2-7; size: few; CDR3: CSARDSGSYEQYF; DNA: TGCAGTGCTAGAGATTCGGGTTCCTACGAGCAGTACTTC
D: .; V: TRBV29-1; J: TRBJ2-7; size: few; CDR3: CSVVGTYEQYF; DNA: TGCAGCGTTGTGGGAACCTACGAGCAGTACTTC
D: TRBD2; V: TRBV15; J: TRBJ2-1; size: few; CDR3: CATSRSLIAGGEQFF; DNA: TGTGCCACCAGCAGATCCCTTATAGCGGGGGGGGAGCAGTTCTTC
D: TRBD1; V: TRBV10-1; J: TRBJ2-1; size: many; CDR3: CASSRGQYNEQFF; DNA: TGCGCCAGCAGTCGGGGACAGTACAATGAGCAGTTCTTC
D: TRBD1; V: TRBV4-3; J: TRBJ2-1; size: .; CDR3: CASSRELTGGIYNEQFF; DNA: TGCGCCAGCAGCCGAGAACTGACAGGGGGTATTTACAATGAGCAGTTCTTC
D: .; V: TRBV6-2/TRBV6-3; J: TRBJ2-3; size: many; CDR3: CASSELGWTQYF; DNA: TGTGCCAGCAGTGAGCTAGGGTGGACGCAGTATTTT
D: TRBD2; V: TRBV5-1; J: TRBJ2-1; size: few; CDR3: CASSLGASGRRNEQFF; DNA: TGCGCCAGCAGCTTGGGCGCTAGCGGGAGGAGGAATGAGCAGTTCTTC
D: TRBD2; V: TRBV20-1; J: TRBJ2-1; size: few; CDR3: CSARSLAVSYNEQFF; DNA: TGCAGTGCTAGATCCCTAGCGGTTTCCTACAATGAGCAGTTCTTC
D: .; V: TRBV20-1; J: TRBJ2-3; size: many; CDR3: CSARDYASTDTQYF; DNA: TGCAGTGCTAGAGATTATGCGAGCACAGATACGCAGTATTTT
D: TRBD1; V: TRBV12-3/TRBV12-4; J: TRBJ1-3; size: few; CDR3: CASSSTGKENTIYF; DNA: TGTGCCAGCAGTTCGACAGGGAAGGAAAACACCATATATTTT
D: .; V: TRBV12-3/TRBV12-4; J: TRBJ1-2; size: few; CDR3: CASSTSQGYGYTF; DNA: TGTGCCAGCAGTACCTCGCAGGGCTATGGCTACACCTTC
D: .; V: TRBV7-9; J: TRBJ2-3; size: .; CDR3: CASSSGEARTDTQYF; DNA: TGTGCCAGCAGCTCCGGAGAGGCCCGCACAGATACGCAGTATTTT
D: .; V: TRBV29-1; J: TRBJ2-2; size: .; CDR3: CSVANRMNTGELFF; DNA: TGCAGCGTTGCCAACAGGATGAACACCGGGGAGCTGTTTTTT
D: .; V: TRBV27; J: TRBJ1-1; size: few; CDR3: CASGATVTEAFF; DNA: TGTGCCAGCGGGGCTACGGTAACTGAAGCTTTCTTT
D: TRBD1; V: TRBV12-3/TRBV12-4; J: TRBJ1-4; size: .; CDR3: CASSDRVGKLFF; DNA: TGTGCCAGCAGTGACAGGGTTGGAAAACTGTTTTTT
D: TRBD2; V: TRBV29-1; J: TRBJ2-1; size: .; CDR3: CSFEGGGLAGYNEQFF; DNA: TGCAGCTTTGAAGGGGGCGGACTAGCGGGGTACAATGAGCAGTTCTTC
D: TRBD2; V: TRBV12-3/TRBV12-4; J: TRBJ2-1; size: .; CDR3: CASSLTSGPSSYNEQFF; DNA: TGTGCCAGCAGTTTGACTAGCGGTCCCAGCTCCTACAATGAGCAGTTCTTC
D: .; V: TRBV15; J: TRBJ2-3; size: .; CDR3: CATSRDPPPTRDTQYF; DNA: TGTGCCACCAGCAGAGATCCCCCCCCTACTCGGGATACGCAGTATTTT
D: .; V: TRBV7-2; J: TRBJ2-7; size: few; CDR3: CASSIVQAYEQYF; DNA: TGTGCCAGCAGCATAGTCCAAGCCTACGAGCAGTACTTC
D: TRBD1; V: TRBV12-3/TRBV12-4; J: TRBJ1-5; size: few; CDR3: CASRNRGFQQPQHF; DNA: TGTGCCAGCAGGAACAGGGGGTTCCAGCAGCCCCAGCATTTT
D: .; V: TRBV12-5; J: TRBJ1-1; size: .; CDR3: CASGLDLRATEAFF; DNA: TGTGCTAGTGGTTTGGACCTCAGGGCCACTGAAGCTTTCTTT
D: TRBD1; V: TRBV29-1; J: TRBJ1-5; size: .; CDR3: CSDTGGGVVIPNQPQHF; DNA: TGCAGCGACACAGGGGGCGGAGTGGTAATACCGAATCAGCCCCAGCATTTT
D: .; V: TRBV4-3; J: TRBJ2-7; size: .; CDR3: CASSQGEVAYEQYF; DNA: TGCGCCAGCAGCCAAGGGGAAGTCGCCTACGAGCAGTACTTC
D: TRBD2; V: TRBV20-1; J: TRBJ2-7; size: many; CDR3: CSAPSGSSYEQYF; DNA: TGCAGTGCTCCTAGCGGGAGTTCCTACGAGCAGTACTTC
D: .; V: TRBV6-2/TRBV6-3; J: TRBJ2-7; size: .; CDR3: CASSYPRNGYEQYF; DNA: TGTGCCAGCAGTTACCCAAGGAACGGGTACGAGCAGTACTTC
D: .; V: TRBV10-1; J: TRBJ2-7; size: few; CDR3: CASREGVGYEQYF; DNA: TGCGCCAGCAGGGAGGGGGTAGGCTACGAGCAGTACTTC
D: TRBD2; V: TRBV12-3/TRBV12-4; J: TRBJ2-2; size: many; CDR3: CASSGRESGTGELFF; DNA: TGTGCCAGCTCGGGGCGGGAGAGTGGCACCGGGGAGCTGTTTTTT
D: .; V: TRBV4-3; J: TRBJ2-1; size: .; CDR3: CASSQEGGSYNEQFF; DNA: TGCGCCAGCAGCCAAGAAGGTGGGAGTTACAATGAGCAGTTCTTC
D: TRBD2; V: TRBV7-9; J: TRBJ2-1; size: .; CDR3: CASSLAGVAGF; DNA: TGTGCCAGCAGCTTAGCGGGGGTAGCGGGCTTC
D: .; V: TRBV6-5; J: TRBJ1-1; size: .; CDR3: CASSYPKFGVDTEAFF; DNA: TGTGCCAGCAGTTACCCGAAGTTTGGGGTAGACACTGAAGCTTTCTTT
D: .; V: TRBV5-1; J: TRBJ2-2; size: many; CDR3: CASKGTSNTGELFF; DNA: TGCGCCAGCAAGGGGACTTCAAACACCGGGGAGCTGTTTTTT
D: TRBD2; V: TRBV20-1; J: TRBJ2-1; size: .; CDR3: CSADRTSAAYNEQFF; DNA: TGCAGTGCTGATAGGACTAGCGCGGCTTACAATGAGCAGTTCTTC
D: .; V: TRBV9; J: TRBJ2-7; size: many; CDR3: CASSIGPGEDYEQYF; DNA: TGTGCCAGCAGCATCGGACCAGGAGAAGACTACGAGCAGTACTTC
D: .; V: TRBV12-3/TRBV12-4; J: TRBJ2-7; size: many; CDR3: CASSRRGRYEQYF; DNA: TGTGCCAGCAGTCGGAGGGGTAGGTACGAGCAGTACTTC
D: TRBD2; V: TRBV29-1; J: TRBJ2-2; size: many; CDR3: CSVGTSGHTGELFF; DNA: TGCAGCGTCGGGACTAGCGGACACACCGGGGAGCTGTTTTTT
D: .; V: TRBV7-2; J: TRBJ1-1; size: many; CDR3: CASSLARGNTEAFF; DNA: TGTGCCAGCAGCTTAGCGCGGGGGAACACTGAAGCTTTCTTT